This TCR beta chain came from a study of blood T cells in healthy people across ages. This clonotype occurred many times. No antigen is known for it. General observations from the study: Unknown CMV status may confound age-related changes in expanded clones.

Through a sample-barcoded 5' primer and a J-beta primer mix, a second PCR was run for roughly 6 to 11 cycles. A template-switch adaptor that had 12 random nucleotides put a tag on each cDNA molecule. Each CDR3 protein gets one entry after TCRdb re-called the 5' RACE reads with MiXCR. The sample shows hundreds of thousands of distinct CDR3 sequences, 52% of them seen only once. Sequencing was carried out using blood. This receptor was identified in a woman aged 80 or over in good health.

The CDR3 here is CASSLRDRISPYEQYF. Here the CDR3 DNA reads TGTGCCAGCAGTTTAAGGGACAGGATATCCCCCTACGAGCAGTACTTC. This chain connects TRBV27 to TRBJ2-7; TRBD1 matches 8 bases. CDR3 size: 16 residues. J lost 2 bases, V lost 2 bases, and 8 bases had no gene match. The germline gives CDR1 MNHEY, CDR2 SMNVEV (reference sequence).